This T cell receptor (beta chain) is from a study of blood T cell repertoires in COVID-19. Looking at the study overall: Spain, Italy and the United States supplied samples that represented acute and convalescent COVID-19.

The CDR3 runs to 13 residues. In germline, CDR1 is MNHEY, CDR2 SVGAGI. TCRdb's copy holds only in-frame clones and misses some; the assay was immunoSEQ multiplex PCR. The sample holds about 360,000 clones, more than 75% seen once. About this clone: Its ends do not fully match the called genes, so a read error is possible.

The sample was peripheral blood. The chain recombines TRBV6-5 with TRBJ1-1, with TRBD1 matching over 7 bases. The sequence was obtained from a human donor in a cohort sampled during active COVID-19. The CDR3 DNA sequence: TGTGCCAGCAGCGCAGGGGGACATCGAAAGACGAACTTT. Amino acids: CASSAGGHRKTNF.